The 8 T cell receptor beta chains reported below all come from one sample, sequenced in a study of shared clonotypes between healthy human individuals. TCRdb's copy holds only in-frame clones and misses some; the assay was immunoSEQ multiplex PCR. Counted here are about 2.4 million clones, 93% occurring once; the ten biggest clones make up roughly 0.36%. The specimen sequenced was naive CD4+ T cells from PBMCs. Subset reported: CD45RA+ positively selected. The receptors here all came from a young man in good health. Some clones in this sample may be carry-over from other donors' samples.

The chain is built from TRBV18 and TRBJ2-1, with 8 positions matching TRBD1. The CDR3 consists of 15 residues. Germline loops: CDR1 KGHSH, CDR2 LQKENI. Unmatched junction bases numbered 7, after V lost 4 bases and J lost 5 bases. CDR3 sequence reads: CASSLRTGLNNEQFF. CDR3 bases: TGTGCCAGCTCACTTAGGACAGGGTTAAACAATGAGCAGTTCTTC.

The chain joins TRBV7-2 to TRBJ2-7, with 12 nucleotides matching TRBD2. Germline V gene sequence: CDR1 SGHTA, CDR2 FQGNSA. The V segment lost 5 bases and the J segment 4 bases; nucleotides outside the gene matches: 6. The CDR3 runs 15 residues. CDR3 sequence reads: CASSRGLAGTYEQYF. The CDR3 DNA follows: TGTGCCAGCAGCAGAGGACTAGCGGGAACGTACGAGCAGTACTTC. Full variable domain (missing parts from reference TRBV7-2 and TRBJ2-7): GAGVSQSPSNKVTEKGKDVELRCDPISGHTALYWYRQSLGQGLEFLIYFQGNSAPDKSGLPSDRFSAERTGGSVSTLTIQRTQQEDSAVYLCASSRGLAGTYEQYFGPGTRLTVT.

V usage is TRBV7-9 and J usage is TRBJ2-7, with D possibly matching TRBD1 (6 bases). The length of the CDR3 is 14 residues. Germline V CDR1 and CDR2: SEHNR, FQNEAQ (reference sequence). V was pared by 6 bases and J by 6 bases, with 18 bases between. As DNA, the CDR3 is TGTGCCAGCAGTTACTCCGGTGCAGGGGTCGAGCAGTACTTC. It is translated as CASSYSGAGVEQYF. Combining the CDR3 with reference TRBV7-9 and TRBJ2-7 gives the whole variable domain DTGVSQNPRHKITKRGQNVTFRCDPISEHNRLYWYRQTLGQGPEFLTYFQNEAQLEKSRLLSDRFSAERPKGSFSTLEIQRTEQGDSAMYLCASSYSGAGVEQYFGPGTRLTVT.

The chain is built from TRBV10-1 and TRBJ1-2; tentative D call: TRBD1 (5 bases). Germline V gene data show CDR1 as WNHNN and CDR2 as SYGVQD (reference sequence). Trimming shortened V by 6 bases and J by 8 bases, and 16 bases separated the two germline ends. This CDR3 region has 13 residues. CDR3 residues: CASSKTVEGGYTF. The CDR3 nucleotides are TGCGCCAGCAGCAAGACAGTGGAAGGCGGCTACACCTTC.

The chain combines TRBV4-2 with TRBJ1-5, with D unclear. Deletions cut 0 bases from V and 2 bases from J, with 8 bases between. CDR1 and CDR2 (germline): LGHNA, YNFKEQ. The CDR3 extends over 15 amino acids. Written as DNA, the CDR3 is TGTGCCAGCAGCCAAGAGGGCAATCGCAATCAGCCCCAGCATTTT. It encodes CASSQEGNRNQPQHF.

The chain has TRBV5-1 and TRBJ2-3, with 7 bases lining up with TRBD1. This CDR3 is built from 14 residues. Germline CDR1 is SGHRS and CDR2 is YFSETQ. J gave up 5 bases and V 4 bases, and 7 bases lay outside the gene matches. CDR3 loop: CASSLDQGVDTQYF. The CDR3 DNA sequence: TGCGCCAGCAGCCTGGACCAGGGGGTAGATACGCAGTATTTT.

The chain joins TRBV29-1 to TRBJ1-2; no reliable D call. Trimming pared 2 bases from V and 0 bases from J, leaving 10 bases between. The CDR3 extends over 14 amino acids. Germline lookup yields CDR1 SQVTM and CDR2 ANQGSEA. The CDR3 nucleotides are TGCAGCGTTGAAATTAGCCGAGCTAACTATGGCTACACCTTC. It yields the protein CSVEISRANYGYTF.

CDR3 residues: CASSLGSVSFNEQFF. DNA of the CDR3: TGTGCCAGCAGCCTTGGTAGCGTTAGCTTCAATGAGCAGTTCTTC. The chain has TRBV14 and TRBJ2-1; TRBD2 might be the D (5 bases). CDR3 length: 15 amino acids. Germline V gives CDR1 SGHDN, CDR2 FVKESK. V lost 4 bases and J 6 bases, leaving 16 bases between the germline ends.